This T cell receptor beta chain is from a study of CD8+ T cells in alopecia areata (dated by TCRdb to about 2018). Turning to the overall study: The treated patients, all with moderate-to-severe alopecia areata, were enrolled in an open-label pilot trial of oral tofacitinib given at 5 to 10 mg twice daily. Scalp clonality was compared among normal scalp (n=4), patchy alopecia areata scalp (n=8), and alopecia totalis/universalis scalp (n=8). In treated patients, disease severity was measured using the SALT score, which gives the percentage of scalp surface area affected. Amplification of TCRbeta CDR3 regions was done by immunoSEQ multiplex PCR using 35 Vbeta forward primers and 13 Jbeta reverse primers. Patients on tofacitinib were biopsied at baseline and after 4 and 24 weeks of treatment, and several of the patients also had a later scalp biopsy. Scalp tissue and sorted CD4+ and CD8+ peripheral blood T cells from patchy and totalis/universalis alopecia areata patients and from healthy controls were covered by human TCRbeta sequencing. The study used high-throughput TCRbeta sequencing to examine T cell clonal expansion in alopecia areata, in both the C3H/HeJ mouse model and human patients. Patients received tofacitinib for 6 to 18 months and were then followed off drug for 6 months to check for delayed response and recurrence. RNA came from the PAXgene miRNA kit for fixed scalp, the miRNeasy kit for PBMCs, and the RNeasy kit for mouse skin.

According to the germline V gene, CDR1 reads MNHEY and CDR2 reads SVGAGI. Taken from cysteine to phenylalanine, the CDR3 has 13 residues. Only the CDR3 DNA is retained, 39 bases long and in frame from the first base. Trimming at the junction amounts to 2 bases on V and 7 bases on J, and the germline ends lie 11 bases apart. What the authors observed across the whole study: Because the treated cohort was small and had just a single nonresponder, larger studies are needed to establish links between baseline CD8+ expansion and response. Scalp TCR repertoire analysis is complicated because resident alphabeta T cells in normal human skin are also sequenced, whereas mouse skin is dominated by gammadelta T cells. Lesional scalp, especially in alopecia totalis/universalis, showed higher clonality and more expanded CD8+ clones than normal scalp, suggesting antigenic drive. TCR sequences shared between patients were less clear than in mice, possibly partly because of HLA diversity in the patient population. Tofacitinib significantly lowered scalp clonality and the number of expanded CD8+ clones among the top 100 scalp clones. Many expanded lesional clones were found to persist in scalp and blood during tofacitinib treatment, and relapse after treatment cessation may be partly explained by this persistence.

The library was made by the immunoSEQ multiplex PCR assay. For TCR sequencing, RNA was extracted from every sample and reverse transcribed into cDNA to serve as template. First-strand cDNA was synthesized using SuperScript III with a 2:1 mix of oligo-dT and random hexamers. A synthetic immune receptor repertoire was used to assess amplification bias, and residual bias was removed computationally. The original pipeline was this. Raw reads were preprocessed to remove errors, and CDR3 was defined according to IMGT conventions as the region from the conserved cysteine to phenylalanine. Clonality was computed by normalizing Shannon entropy by log2 of the number of productive unique TCRs and subtracting the result from 1. Scalp TCRbeta sequences were cross-referenced with sorted blood CD4 and CD8 repertoires so that the CD4 or CD8 identity of scalp clones could be inferred. TCRdb obtained this table from immuneACCESS and retained in-frame rearrangements with V and J assigned. These tables miss some clones; where compared with another copy, unresolved V genes account for less than half of the shortfall, and the remainder is unexplained. The V and J calls and the clone size are those of that table, but D and trimming were determined from the DNA. The sample table contains 130,000 or so clones; only one count was recorded for around 60% of them. Around 5.7% of the sample belongs to the ten largest clones.

Per the publication, the time point label means: roughly 27 days on oral tofacitinib. According to the study, the label for this sample's treatment or condition signals: oral pan-JAK inhibitor, 5-10 mg twice daily. Lesional scalp punch biopsies and peripheral blood were collected from alopecia areata patients. PBMCs were separated by density centrifugation and stained for CD3, CD4 and CD8, after which CD4+ and CD8+ T cells were sorted on a FACSAria. A remark on this clone: This receptor's antigen is unknown. Base qualities are not at hand, and no much larger clone is one base apart.

Sample: CD4+ T cells sorted from blood, taken at week 4, from a patient treated with tofacitinib. This TCR was recovered from a human donor with alopecia areata. Recombination connected TRBV6-5 to TRBJ1-2; the best D guess is TRBD1, with 5 bases matching. The nucleotides are TGTGCCAGCAGTTACAGGCAGGGTGCTGGCTACACCTTC. It encodes CASSYRQGAGYTF.